This TCR beta chain was sequenced for a study of metastatic and nonmetastatic thyroid tumors. TCRdb re-clonotyped the PCR reads through MiXCR. The sample gives around 23,000 clones, about 26% of which show up once; approximately 20% is in the top ten. From its first to its last residue, the CDR3 has 14 amino acids. In germline, CDR1 is MNHNS, CDR2 SASEGT. Until they underwent thyroid surgery, no patient had received any treatment. A note on this clone: The CDR3 carries no conserved terminal phenylalanine or tryptophan, so it likely arises from a read error. The DNA is omitted, as the CDR3 cannot be located on it reliably, and the CDR3 follows TCRdb's listing.

This rearrangement joins TRBV6-1 to TRBJ2-3. The source is a male donor with papillary thyroid cancer or a benign thyroid nodule (not recorded which). Some clones in this sample may be carry-over from other donors' samples. The sequencing input was blood. CDR3 region: CASSLSKYEQYFGP.